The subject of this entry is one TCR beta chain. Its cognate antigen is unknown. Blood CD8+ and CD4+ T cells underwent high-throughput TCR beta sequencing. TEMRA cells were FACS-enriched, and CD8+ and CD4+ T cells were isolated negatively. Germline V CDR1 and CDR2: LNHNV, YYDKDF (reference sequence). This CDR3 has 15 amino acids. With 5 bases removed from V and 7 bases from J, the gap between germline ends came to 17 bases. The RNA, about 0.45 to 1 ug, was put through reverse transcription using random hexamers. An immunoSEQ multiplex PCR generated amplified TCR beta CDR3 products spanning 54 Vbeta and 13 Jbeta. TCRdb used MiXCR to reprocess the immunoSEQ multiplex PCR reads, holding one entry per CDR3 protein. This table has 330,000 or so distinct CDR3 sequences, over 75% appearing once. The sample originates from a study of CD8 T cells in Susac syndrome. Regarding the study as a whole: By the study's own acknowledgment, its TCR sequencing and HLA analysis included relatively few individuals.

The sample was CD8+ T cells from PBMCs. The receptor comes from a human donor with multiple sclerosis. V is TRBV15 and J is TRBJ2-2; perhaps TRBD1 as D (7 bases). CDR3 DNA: TGTGCCACCAGCGAGGGGGGACAGCTCAACGGGGAGCTGTTTTTT. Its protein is CATSEGGQLNGELFF.